The 14 T cell receptor beta chains below come from one sample, sequenced in a study of blood T cell repertoires in COVID-19. Clones were read by immunoSEQ multiplex PCR, and TCRdb kept only the in-frame ones, dropping some. Of approximately 150,000 clones listed, 85% to 90% are singletons. Sequencing was performed on peripheral blood. All receptors come from a man aged 50 to 60 who had recovered from COVID-19.

The V gene is TRBV7-6, the J gene TRBJ1-4; D possibly corresponds to TRBD1 (5 bases). The V end was cut by 4 bases, the J end by 0 bases, with 18 bases between. Per the germline V gene, CDR1 is SGHVS and CDR2 is FNYEAQ. CDR3 length: 18 residues. CDR3 DNA: TGTGCCAGCAGCTCCCAAAGGGGCATTTCTGCAACTAATGAAAAACTGTTTTTT. Protein: CASSSQRGISATNEKLFF.

In nucleotides, the CDR3 is TGTGCCACCAGAGGACAGGGGTTGTCGGGGGAGCAGTACTTC. It encodes CATRGQGLSGEQYF. The chain is built from TRBV10-3 and TRBJ2-7, with 9 bases that match TRBD1. The CDR3 is made up of 14 amino acids. Germline values: CDR1 ENHRY, CDR2 SYGVKD. Unmatched junction bases numbered 14, after V lost 10 bases and J lost 7 bases.

CDR3 in DNA: TGTGCCAGCAGCTCCGGGGGGTTCCCTCAGCCCCAGCATTTT. Amino acids: CASSSGGFPQPQHF. The chain links TRBV5-8 to TRBJ1-5; D is possibly TRBD1 (5 bases). Trimming took 3 bases from V and 6 from J, leaving 13 bases between them. Germline loops: CDR1 SGHTS, CDR2 YDEGEE. This CDR3 has 14 residues.

The CDR3: CASSPPGINQPQHF. The CDR3 region has the DNA TGTGCCAGCAGCCCGCCAGGGATCAATCAGCCCCAGCATTTT. The gene calls are TRBV7-2 and TRBJ1-5, with D tentatively TRBD1 (5 bases). V was trimmed by 5 bases and J by 3 bases, leaving 11 bases between them. The CDR3 runs to 14 residues. The germline V gene has CDR1 SGHTA and CDR2 FQGNSA.

The chain carries TRBV9 and TRBJ2-1; D not certain. This CDR3 is 14 amino acids long. CDR1 SGDLS and CDR2 YYNGEE come from the germline V gene. V lost 3 bases, J lost 6 bases, and 13 bases lay in between. The CDR3 loop is CASSANLAGNEQFF. The CDR3 bases are TGTGCCAGCAGCGCAAACCTTGCCGGCAATGAGCAGTTCTTC.

This chain joins TRBV5-6 and TRBJ1-2, with TRBD1 as a possible D gene (5 bases). The V end was cut by 2 bases, the J end by 2 bases, with 10 bases between. This CDR3 contains 14 residues. CDR1 SGHDT and CDR2 YYEEEE come from the germline V gene. CDR3 nucleotides: TGTGCCAGCAGCTTCGGCGGGGGAAACTATGGCTACACCTTC. This encodes CASSFGGGNYGYTF.

V and J are TRBV9 and TRBJ1-2; D uncertain. The germline V gene encodes CDR1 SGDLS and CDR2 YYNGEE. This CDR3 is 11 amino acids long. V lost 4 bases to trimming and J lost 7 bases, with 8 bases between them. The CDR3 sequence is CASSSGSGYTF. Written as DNA, the CDR3 is TGTGCCAGCAGCTCTGGGAGTGGCTACACCTTC.

This chain uses TRBV30 with TRBJ2-7, with 12 bases aligning to TRBD1. From germline, CDR1 is GTSNPN and CDR2 SVGIG (reference sequence). The CDR3 loop spans 13 amino acids. J lost 4 bases, V lost 7 bases, and 5 bases had no gene match. The DNA of the CDR3 is TGTGCCTCGCCGGGACAGGGGGCATACGAGCAGTACTTC. It yields the protein CASPGQGAYEQYF. Filled out from reference TRBV30 and TRBJ2-7, the complete variable domain reads SQTIHQWPATLVQPVGSPLSLECTVEGTSNPNLYWYRQAAGRGLQLLFYSVGIGQISSEVPQNLSASRPQDRQFILSSKKLLLSDSGFYLCASPGQGAYEQYFGPGTRLTVT.

This clone was seen a handful of times. This sequence joins TRBV4-2 and TRBJ2-7, with D possibly matching TRBD2 (6 bases). V dropped 0 bases and J dropped 1 base, with 10 bases sitting between them. In germline, CDR1 is LGHNA, CDR2 YNFKEQ. The CDR3 is 15 residues long. The CDR3 here is CASSQEAGWSYEQYF. The CDR3 DNA reads TGTGCCAGCAGCCAAGAGGCGGGGTGGTCCTACGAGCAGTACTTC.

The J gene is TRBJ1-2, the V gene TRBV6-5; TRBD1 is a possible D gene (6 bases). V was shortened by 1 base and J by 2 bases, with 11 bases between the two germline ends. Per the germline V gene, CDR1 is MNHEY and CDR2 is SVGAGI. The CDR3 has 15 amino acids. CDR3 loop: CASSYFRTANYGYTF. In DNA, the CDR3 is TGTGCCAGCAGTTACTTCCGGACAGCCAACTATGGCTACACCTTC.

This clone was seen a handful of times. The chain links TRBV2 to TRBJ1-5; possible D gene TRBD1, 5 bases. Germline V gene data show CDR1 as SNHLY and CDR2 as FYNNEI. Trimming shortened V by 4 bases and J by 5 bases, and 9 bases separated the two germline ends. The length of the CDR3 is 13 residues. The CDR3 DNA reads as TGTGCCAGCAGTGTAGACAGCGATCAGCCCCAGCATTTT. Translating gives CASSVDSDQPQHF.

The chain uses TRBV19 and TRBJ2-1; TRBD1 might be the D (6 bases). Germline V CDR1 and CDR2: LNHDA, SQIVND (reference sequence). CDR3 size: 15 residues. Trimming cost V 7 bases and J 5 bases, with 18 bases left between them. The CDR3 bases are TGTGCCAGTAACGCAGGGGCAGTGGGAAACAATGAGCAGTTCTTC. Amino acid sequence: CASNAGAVGNNEQFF.

A single count supports this clone. The gene calls are TRBV14 and TRBJ1-2, with TRBD1 matching 8 bases. The CDR3 has 18 amino acids. V was clipped by 2 bases and J by 2 bases; unmatched bases: 13. Germline-derived CDR1 and CDR2 are SGHDN and FVKESK. CDR3 sequence reads: CASSQRTGTRTFNYGYTF. CDR3 DNA: TGTGCCAGCAGCCAAAGGACAGGGACCCGAACCTTCAACTATGGCTACACCTTC.

V usage is TRBV19 and J usage is TRBJ2-7, with 8 bases lining up with TRBD2. V lost 3 bases and J lost 5; bases outside the gene matches: 9. Germline V gives CDR1 LNHDA, CDR2 SQIVND (reference sequence). The CDR3 is 15 amino acids. This CDR3 reads CASSMRGTSGHEQYF. Written as DNA, the CDR3 is TGTGCCAGTAGTATGAGGGGGACTAGTGGCCACGAGCAGTACTTC. Based on the CDR3 plus reference TRBV19 and TRBJ2-7, the full variable domain is DGGITQSPKYLFRKEGQNVTLSCEQNLNHDAMYWYRQDPGQGLRLIYYSQIVNDFQKGDIAEGYSVSREKKESFPLTVTSAQKNPTAFYLCASSMRGTSGHEQYFGPGTRLTVT.